This record covers a single TCR beta chain. Its antigen is as yet unknown. This sample was taken from a study of blood T cells in healthy people across ages. Findings and limits, study-wide: For the donors, CMV status was unknown and possibly confounded expanded clonotype changes.

The CDR3 is 15 residues long. V was pared by 5 bases and J by 1 base, with 12 bases between. Germline CDR1 reads SEHNR; CDR2 reads FQNEAQ (reference sequence). With a J-beta primer mix and a sample-barcoded 5' primer, a second PCR ran 7 to 11 cycles. TCRdb recomputed calls from the 5' RACE reads with MiXCR, one row per CDR3 protein. The sample lists approximately 1,000,000 distinct CDR3 sequences, 40% to 50% occurring once. The chain uses TRBV7-9 and TRBJ1-3; D call uncertain. Material: blood. The origin of this receptor is a woman aged 55-69 years in good health. As DNA, the CDR3 is TGTGCCAGCAGCGAGAGCGGCGTGTCTGGAAACACCATATATTTT. Translating it yields CASSESGVSGNTIYF.